These 10 T cell receptor beta chains were all obtained from the same sample, sequenced in a study of cytomegalovirus exposure and HLA in healthy donors. Primers for the PCR totalled 60 Vbeta and 13 Jbeta. Repertoires were generated with immunoSEQ multiplex PCR, while TCRdb's copy carries only in-frame clones and drops some. The repertoire has about 160,000 clones, 50% to 75% of them found once; the top ten carry around 7.1%. Sequenced: PBMCs. Receptor source: a woman aged 55-69 years in good health and CMV-seropositive.

The chain is built from TRBV2 and TRBJ2-3, with TRBD2 matching 7 bases. V lost 9 bases and J lost 3; bases outside the gene matches: 3. The CDR3 runs to 12 residues. Germline assignment: CDR1 SNHLY and CDR2 FYNNEI. The CDR3 DNA reads TGTGCCAGTGCCGGGAGGACAGATACGCAGTATTTT. Its translation: CASAGRTDTQYF.

This clone came up a few times. V usage is TRBV29-1 and J usage is TRBJ2-3; 9 bases align to TRBD2. The germline V gene has CDR1 SQVTM and CDR2 ANQGSEA. The CDR3 sequence is 16 residues long. V was clipped by 4 bases and J by 3 bases; unmatched bases: 11. DNA for the CDR3: TGCAGCGTTGTAGAAGGGGCGGGAGGGGTAACAGATACGCAGTATTTT. This sequence encodes CSVVEGAGGVTDTQYF.

This chain uses TRBV30 with TRBJ1-5; 11 bases are shared with TRBD1. CDR3 length: 15 residues. Germline CDR1 GTSNPN, CDR2 SVGIG (reference sequence). J lost 4 bases, V lost 1 base, and 3 bases had no gene match. CDR3: CAWSGGQGVNQPQHF. The DNA for the CDR3 is TGTGCCTGGAGTGGGGGACAGGGGGTTAATCAGCCCCAGCATTTT.

The rearrangement joins TRBV9 to TRBJ2-2; possibly TRBD2 for D (6 bases). Per the germline V gene, CDR1 is SGDLS and CDR2 is YYNGEE. The CDR3 has 14 residues. With 4 bases removed from V and 6 bases from J, the gap between germline ends came to 13 bases. The CDR3 bases are TGTGCCAGCAGCCCACGTGGAGGGGCCGGGGAGCTGTTTTTT. Its protein is CASSPRGGAGELFF. The full variable domain, its missing parts supplied by reference TRBV9 and TRBJ2-2, is DSGVTQTPKHLITATGQRVTLRCSPRSGDLSVYWYQQSLDQGLQFLIQYYNGEERAKGNILERFSAQQFPDLHSELNLSSLELGDSALYFCASSPRGGAGELFFGEGSRLTVL.

The J gene is TRBJ2-1, the V gene TRBV4-3; D remains unclear. Trimming shortened V by 3 bases and J by 4 bases, and 16 bases separated the two germline ends. CDR3 size: 16 residues. Germline V gene sequence: CDR1 LGHNA, CDR2 YSLEER. CDR3 coding DNA: TGCGCCAGCAGCCAGGAGCATTCTCTATTTTACAATGAGCAGTTCTTC. It yields the protein CASSQEHSLFYNEQFF.

V usage is TRBV7-9 and J usage is TRBJ2-1; D is unresolved. V gave up 1 base and J gave up 7 bases, with 5 bases separating them. CDR1 and CDR2 (germline): SEHNR, FQNEAQ (reference sequence). CDR3 size: 12 residues. CDR3 in amino acids: CASSLDKNEQFF. The CDR3 coding sequence is TGTGCCAGCAGCTTAGACAAGAATGAGCAGTTCTTC.

CDR3 DNA sequence: TGTGCCAGCAGTTTAGCTGGGGGCAGAGTGACTGAAGCTTTCTTT. The encoded protein is CASSLAGGRVTEAFF. The chain couples TRBV28 to TRBJ1-1, with D tentatively TRBD1 (6 bases). Germline V gene sequence: CDR1 MDHEN, CDR2 SYDVKM. CDR3 size: 15 residues. The germline V and J ends were trimmed by 2 bases and 5 bases, with 15 bases remaining between them.

The gene calls are TRBV7-2 and TRBJ1-4, with 8 bases identical to TRBD1. The CDR3 is 17 amino acids. Looked up from germline, CDR1 is SGHTA and CDR2 is FQGNSA. The V gene end was trimmed by 5 bases and the J gene end by 2 bases; junction bases not matched to a gene: 10. The CDR3 region has the DNA TGTGCCAGCAGCGTTCTGCCAGGGGGCTTCACTAATGAAAAACTGTTTTTT. As protein: CASSVLPGGFTNEKLFF.

V and J are TRBV28 and TRBJ2-3; TRBD2 matches 12 bases. Germline values: CDR1 MDHEN, CDR2 SYDVKM. The CDR3 sequence is 16 residues long. Trimming removed 6 bases from V and 1 base from J; junction bases left unmatched: 5. The CDR3, as DNA: TGTGCCAGCAGCCCGACTAGCGGGAGTCGCACAGATACGCAGTATTTT. Translating gives CASSPTSGSRTDTQYF. The full variable domain, rest sourced from reference TRBV28 and TRBJ2-3, is DVKVTQSSRYLVKRTGEKVFLECVQDMDHENMFWYRQDPGLGLRLIYFSYDVKMKEKGDIPEGYSVSREKKERFSLILESASTNQTSMYLCASSPTSGSRTDTQYFGPGTRLTVL.

This rearrangement joins TRBV28 to TRBJ2-2, with D maybe TRBD1 (5 bases). V lost 8 bases and J lost 6, with 16 bases in between. Germline lookup yields CDR1 MDHEN and CDR2 SYDVKM. The CDR3 runs to 14 residues. CDR3 nucleotide sequence: TGTGCCAGCCTCGCCCAGGGATTCGCCGGGGAGCTGTTTTTT. Translating it yields CASLAQGFAGELFF.